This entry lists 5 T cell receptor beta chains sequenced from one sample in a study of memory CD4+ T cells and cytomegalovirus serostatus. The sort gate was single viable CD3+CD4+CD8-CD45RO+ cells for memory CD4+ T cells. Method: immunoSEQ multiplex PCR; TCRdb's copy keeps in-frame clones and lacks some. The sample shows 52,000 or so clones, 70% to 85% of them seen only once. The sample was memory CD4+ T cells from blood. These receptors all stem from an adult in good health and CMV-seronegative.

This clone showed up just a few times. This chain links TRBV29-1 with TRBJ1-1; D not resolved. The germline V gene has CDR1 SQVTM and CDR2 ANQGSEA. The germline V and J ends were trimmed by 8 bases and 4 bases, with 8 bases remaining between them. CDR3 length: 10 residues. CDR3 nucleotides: TGCAGCCTCCCTGGCACTGAAGCTTTCTTT. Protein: CSLPGTEAFF.

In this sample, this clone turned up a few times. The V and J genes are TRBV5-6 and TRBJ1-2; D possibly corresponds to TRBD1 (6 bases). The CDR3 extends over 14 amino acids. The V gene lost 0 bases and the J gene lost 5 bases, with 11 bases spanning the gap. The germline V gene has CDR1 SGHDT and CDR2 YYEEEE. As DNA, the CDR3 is TGTGCCAGCAGCTTGGATGGGGGGCAGTATGGCTACACCTTC. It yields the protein CASSLDGGQYGYTF.

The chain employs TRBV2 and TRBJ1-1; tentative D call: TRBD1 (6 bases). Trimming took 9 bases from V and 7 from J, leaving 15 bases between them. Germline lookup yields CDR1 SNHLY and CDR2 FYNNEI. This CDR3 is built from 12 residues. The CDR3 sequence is CARVRDKGEAFF. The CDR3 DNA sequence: TGTGCCAGAGTCCGGGACAAGGGTGAAGCTTTCTTT.

The CDR3 spells CASSLGTSASGYGYTF. CDR3 in DNA: TGCGCCAGCAGCTTAGGGACCTCAGCTTCAGGATATGGCTACACCTTC. The chain is built from TRBV4-3 and TRBJ1-2; TRBD1 is a possible D gene (5 bases). CDR3 length: 16 residues. Trimming removed 5 bases from V and 5 bases from J, with 21 bases in between. The germline V gene has CDR1 LGHNA and CDR2 YSLEER.

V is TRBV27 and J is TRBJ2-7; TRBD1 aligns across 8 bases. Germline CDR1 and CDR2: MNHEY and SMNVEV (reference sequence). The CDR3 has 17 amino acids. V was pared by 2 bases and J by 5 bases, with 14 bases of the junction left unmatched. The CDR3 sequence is CASSLTPPGQGANEQYF. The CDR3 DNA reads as TGTGCCAGCAGTTTAACCCCCCCCGGCCAGGGGGCCAACGAGCAGTACTTC.